These T cell receptor beta chains were read from a single sample in a study of Graves' ophthalmopathy and Graves' hyperthyroidism. TCRdb used MiXCR to reprocess the multiplex PCR reads, holding one entry per CDR3 protein. The sample includes approximately 700,000 distinct CDR3 sequences, over 40% of them seen just once. Specimen: peripheral blood. All receptors come from an adult man with Graves' ophthalmopathy. Each CDR3 is given with its conserved first and last residue. Each record gives: V gene, J gene, CDR3 length, clone size, D gene, CDR3 DNA, CDR3 protein. The D gene is left open where the match is weak. Some rows mark clone size as missing; the rest say once, few, many or name a class of expanded clone.

V gene: TRBV5-1; J gene: TRBJ2-2; CDR3 length: 15; clone size: few; D gene: NA; CDR3 DNA: TGCGCCAGCAAAGCCATGCCCCGGGAGACCGGGGAGCTGTTTTTT; CDR3 protein: CASKAMPRETGELFF
V gene: TRBV7-9; J gene: TRBJ2-7; CDR3 length: 14; clone size: NA; D gene: NA; CDR3 DNA: TGTGCCAGCAGTCTCCACGGACTGTCCTACGAGCAGTACTTC; CDR3 protein: CASSLHGLSYEQYF
V gene: TRBV15; J gene: TRBJ2-7; CDR3 length: 17; clone size: NA; D gene: NA; CDR3 DNA: TGTGCCACCAGCAGAGATCGGGGCGGACGGGCCCCAGATACGCAGTACTTC; CDR3 protein: CATSRDRGGRAPDTQYF
V gene: TRBV10-3; J gene: TRBJ1-6; CDR3 length: 14; clone size: NA; D gene: NA; CDR3 DNA: TGTGCCATCGGGGACAATACCGTTAATTCACCCCTCCACTTT; CDR3 protein: CAIGDNTVNSPLHF
V gene: TRBV24-1; J gene: TRBJ1-6; CDR3 length: 11; clone size: NA; D gene: NA; CDR3 DNA: TGTGCCACCAGTGACACGGGACCCCTCCACTTT; CDR3 protein: CATSDTGPLHF
V gene: TRBV6-6; J gene: TRBJ1-4; CDR3 length: 13; clone size: NA; D gene: NA; CDR3 DNA: TGTGCCAGCAGTGAAGCGCGGGGGGGGCTCCTGTTTTTT; CDR3 protein: CASSEARGGLLFF
V gene: TRBV5-4; J gene: TRBJ2-7; CDR3 length: 13; clone size: NA; D gene: NA; CDR3 DNA: TGTGCCAGCAGTCAGACACCCTACTACGAGCAGTACTTC; CDR3 protein: CASSQTPYYEQYF
V gene: TRBV10-3; J gene: TRBJ2-1; CDR3 length: 13; clone size: NA; D gene: NA; CDR3 DNA: TGTGCCATCTCGAGGGACCAGTACAATGAGCAGTTCTTC; CDR3 protein: CAISRDQYNEQFF
V gene: TRBV4-1; J gene: TRBJ2-7; CDR3 length: 13; clone size: few; D gene: NA; CDR3 DNA: TGCGCCAGCAGAGCGGTTACCTCCTACGAGCAGTACTTC; CDR3 protein: CASRAVTSYEQYF
V gene: TRBV9; J gene: TRBJ2-1; CDR3 length: 15; clone size: NA; D gene: TRBD2; CDR3 DNA: TGTGCCAGCAGCGTAGGTACTAGCGGGGCCAATGAGCAGTTCTTC; CDR3 protein: CASSVGTSGANEQFF
V gene: TRBV7-9; J gene: TRBJ1-3; CDR3 length: 13; clone size: NA; D gene: TRBD1; CDR3 DNA: TGTGCCAGCAGCACGGGACAGGGGAACACCATATATTTT; CDR3 protein: CASSTGQGNTIYF
V gene: TRBV20-1; J gene: TRBJ2-7; CDR3 length: 13; clone size: few; D gene: NA; CDR3 DNA: TGCAGTGCTAGAGACCCTAGCGCCTACGAGCAGTACTTC; CDR3 protein: CSARDPSAYEQYF
V gene: TRBV7-9; J gene: TRBJ2-7; CDR3 length: 15; clone size: few; D gene: TRBD1; CDR3 DNA: TGTGCCAGCAGCTTATCAAGTAGGGACAGCTACGAGCAGTACTTC; CDR3 protein: CASSLSSRDSYEQYF
V gene: TRBV19; J gene: TRBJ2-2; CDR3 length: 14; clone size: many; D gene: NA; CDR3 DNA: TGTGCCAGTATCCCAAGCGCCGGTGTACGGGAGCTGTTTTTT; CDR3 protein: CASIPSAGVRELFF
V gene: TRBV15; J gene: TRBJ1-2; CDR3 length: 13; clone size: NA; D gene: TRBD1; CDR3 DNA: TGTGCCACCAGAGGACAGGCTGACTATGGCTACACCTTC; CDR3 protein: CATRGQADYGYTF
V gene: TRBV7-8; J gene: TRBJ2-5; CDR3 length: 15; clone size: NA; D gene: NA; CDR3 DNA: TGTGCCAGCAGCTTAGGGGGGACACCCGTGGAGCCCCAGTACTTC; CDR3 protein: CASSLGGTPVEPQYF
V gene: TRBV7-9; J gene: TRBJ1-5; CDR3 length: 14; clone size: many; D gene: NA; CDR3 DNA: TGTGCCAGCAGCTTAGGGACCGGGGATCAGCCCCAGCATTTT; CDR3 protein: CASSLGTGDQPQHF
V gene: TRBV10-3; J gene: TRBJ2-7; CDR3 length: 16; clone size: NA; D gene: NA; CDR3 DNA: TGTGCCAGCAGTTTCTCCTTTGAGACATCTTATTACGAGCAGTACTTC; CDR3 protein: CASSFSFETSYYEQYF
V gene: TRBV3-1; J gene: TRBJ2-5; CDR3 length: 14; clone size: NA; D gene: NA; CDR3 DNA: TGTGCCAGCAGCCCCCGTCCCGGCGCGGAGACCCAGTACTTC; CDR3 protein: CASSPRPGAETQYF
V gene: TRBV12-3/TRBV12-4; J gene: TRBJ1-6; CDR3 length: 16; clone size: NA; D gene: NA; CDR3 DNA: TGTGCCGGCAGTTTAGAGCGTATTTCTGATAATTCACCCCTCCACTTT; CDR3 protein: CAGSLERISDNSPLHF